The clone carrying this TCR beta chain was counted many times. As yet, its antigen is unknown. V was clipped by 6 bases and J by 5 bases; unmatched bases: 11. The CDR3 has 15 residues. Germline V lookup: CDR1 DFQATT, CDR2 SNEGSKA (reference sequence). HTBI primers from iRepertoire and Arm-PCR of CDR3 regions yielded the TCR beta libraries. In TCRdb, the multiplex PCR reads were re-called with MiXCR into one record per CDR3 protein. The sample has about 470,000 distinct CDR3 sequences, just under 15% seen once. Time point indicated: newly diagnosed GD, antithyroid drugs for less than 3 months. There was RNA extracted from PBMCs, and the TCR library was made from it. This sample is drawn from a study of regulatory T cells in long-lasting Graves disease. Study-wide results and caveats: Persistent patients shared more public clonotypes (2,741) than new patients (roughly 1,000).

These data were also filed under a second study, of T cells in Graves' hyperthyroidism and ophthalmopathy.

This chain connects TRBV20-1 to TRBJ2-1; 9 nucleotides align to TRBD2. This TCR derives from a woman in her 30s with Graves disease. This specimen consisted of peripheral blood mononuclear cells (PBMCs), obtained at new diagnosis, from a patient treated with antithyroid drugs. Here the CDR3 DNA reads TGCAGTGCCCCCGACGGGACTAGCAGTAACAATGAGCAGTTCTTC. As protein: CSAPDGTSSNNEQFF.